This TCR beta chain was profiled in a study of technical replicates of blood from a few donors. The CDR3 extends over 16 amino acids. The V gene lost 3 bases and the J gene lost 0 bases, with 14 bases spanning the gap. Germline lookup yields CDR1 SGHNT and CDR2 YENEEA. Profiling relied on immunoSEQ multiplex PCR, and the TCRdb table lists in-frame clones only, not all of them. The sample consists of under 45,000 clones, around 97% of them appearing once. The receptor was derived from a human donor in good health. The sequenced sample consisted of T cells isolated from PBMCs. The chain employs TRBV11-3 and TRBJ1-1; D unclear. The CDR3 protein is CASSFGREPMNTEAFF. The CDR3 coding sequence is TGTGCCAGCAGCTTCGGACGGGAACCAATGAACACTGAAGCTTTCTTT.